The rows below give T cell receptor beta chains drawn from one sample of a study of cytomegalovirus exposure and HLA in healthy donors. Libraries were prepared by immunoSEQ multiplex PCR; TCRdb keeps only in-frame clonotypes and omits some of them. Counted here are around 180,000 clones, more than 85% occurring once; the ten biggest clones make up under 2%. The source material was PBMCs. These receptors came from a woman between 18 and 29 years old in good health and CMV-seronegative. The CDR3 runs from the conserved cysteine through the conserved F or W. The D gene is left open where the match is weak. Clone size appears in some rows only: once, few, many, or a class for an expanded clone.

>TRBD1|NA|16|TRBV11-3|TRBJ1-3
CASSWGQGISGNTIYF
TGTGCCAGCAGCTGGGGACAGGGGATATCTGGAAACACCATATATTTT
>TRBD1|NA|14|TRBV27|TRBJ1-5
CASSPDRGNQPQHF
TGTGCCAGCAGTCCTGACAGGGGCAATCAGCCCCAGCATTTT
>NA|NA|15|TRBV27|TRBJ2-1
CASSHSGSSYNEQFF
TGTGCCAGCAGTCACAGCGGCAGCTCCTACAATGAGCAGTTCTTC
>NA|NA|14|TRBV27|TRBJ2-6
CASSPLSGANVLTF
TGTGCCAGCAGTCCCCTTTCTGGGGCCAACGTCCTGACTTTC
>TRBD1|once|15|TRBV5-5|TRBJ2-7
CASSLRDRQYYEQYF
TGTGCCAGCAGCTTGCGGGACAGGCAGTACTACGAGCAGTACTTC
>NA|NA|13|TRBV6-1|TRBJ2-5
CASRKTAKETQYF
TGTGCCAGCAGGAAGACAGCAAAAGAGACCCAGTACTTC
>NA|NA|15|TRBV4-1|TRBJ1-2
CASSRSRGSNYGYTF
TGCGCCAGCAGCCGATCCAGGGGTTCTAACTATGGCTACACCTTC
>TRBD2|once|15|TRBV27|TRBJ2-7
CASSLMLAGFYEQYF
TGTGCCAGCAGTTTAATGCTAGCGGGATTTTACGAGCAGTACTTC
>NA|NA|17|TRBV30|TRBJ1-6
CAWSSDRLSSYNSPLHF
TGTGCCTGGAGCTCGGACAGATTGAGCTCCTATAATTCACCCCTCCACTTT
>TRBD2|NA|19|TRBV10-3|TRBJ2-7
CAISETFGTSGSLSYEQYF
TGTGCCATCAGTGAGACGTTCGGGACTAGCGGGAGTTTGTCCTACGAGCAGTACTTC
>NA|NA|13|TRBV29-1|TRBJ1-1
CSVSQGTGTEAFF
TGCAGCGTTTCCCAGGGGACGGGCACTGAAGCTTTCTTT
>TRBD1|NA|14|TRBV29-1|TRBJ2-1
CSVRGQGMTNEQFF
TGCAGCGTTAGGGGACAGGGAATGACCAATGAGCAGTTCTTC
>NA|NA|15|TRBV7-9|TRBJ2-7
CASSPRGSSPYEQYF
TGTGCCAGCAGCCCGCGAGGGAGCTCCCCTTACGAGCAGTACTTC